The rows below give T cell receptor beta chains drawn from one sample of a study. Libraries were prepared by immunoSEQ multiplex PCR; TCRdb keeps only in-frame clonotypes and omits some of them. Found here are around 50,000 clones, approximately 93% of them singletons; the top ten hold approximately 12%. Sequenced material: PBMCs. The receptors shown here come from a man aged 35 to 55 with rheumatoid arthritis. CDR3s include the opening cysteine and the closing phenylalanine or tryptophan. Fields, in order: J gene, V gene, D gene, clone size, CDR3 protein, CDR3 DNA. D genes are given only for firm matches. Not all rows give a size; the values are once, few, many and, for expanded clones, a class.

>TRBJ2-1|TRBV7-8|TRBD2|.
CASSPPAQREKQFF
TGTGCCAGCAGCCCACCTGCTCAGCGGGAGAAGCAGTTCTTC
>TRBJ1-1|TRBV4-3|.|.
CASSQDPGTEAFF
TGCGCCAGCAGCCAAGACCCGGGAACTGAAGCTTTCTTT
>TRBJ2-2|TRBV7-3|TRBD1|.
CASSFGDRGYTGELFF
TGTGCCAGCAGCTTTGGGGACAGGGGATACACCGGGGAGCTGTTTTTT
>TRBJ2-1|TRBV7-3|.|.
CASSPKGPLVPNNEQFF
TGTGCCAGCAGCCCGAAGGGTCCGTTGGTCCCCAATAATGAGCAGTTCTTC
>TRBJ2-1|TRBV4-1|TRBD2|once
CASSPAGGTVSYNEQFF
TGCGCCAGCAGCCCGGCGGGGGGGACAGTCTCCTACAATGAGCAGTTCTTC
>TRBJ2-1|TRBV7-2|TRBD2|.
CASSLDAGGPYNEQFF
TGTGCCAGCAGCTTAGACGCGGGAGGGCCCTACAATGAGCAGTTCTTC
>TRBJ1-1|TRBV5-1|.|.
CASSLAGPGIMNTEAFF
TGCGCCAGCAGCTTGGCCGGGCCTGGAATCATGAACACTGAAGCTTTCTTT
>TRBJ2-5|TRBV19|.|once
CASSPPPGRQETQYF
TGTGCCAGTAGTCCCCCCCCGGGGAGGCAAGAGACCCAGTACTTC
>TRBJ2-5|TRBV28|.|.
CASNGYQETQYF
TGTGCCAGCAATGGCTACCAAGAGACCCAGTACTTC
>TRBJ2-7|TRBV25-1|.|few
CASSEQGTEQYF
TGTGCCAGCAGTGAACAGGGGACCGAGCAGTACTTC
>TRBJ2-4|TRBV3-1/TRBV3-2|.|.
CASSHRTSFTRGNIQYF
TGTGCCAGCAGCCACCGGACTTCTTTTACCAGGGGAAACATTCAGTACTTC
>TRBJ1-2|TRBV6-5|.|once
CASSYGLGGYTF
TGTGCCAGCAGTTACGGGCTAGGAGGCTACACCTTC
>TRBJ1-1|TRBV19|.|.
CASSIPYQGNTEAFF
TGTGCCAGTAGTATTCCTTATCAGGGAAACACTGAAGCTTTCTTT
>TRBJ1-3|TRBV7-3|.|.
CASSPGGSGNTIYF
TGTGCCAGCAGCCCCGGGGGCTCTGGAAACACCATATATTTT
>TRBJ1-5|TRBV7-2|.|once
CASSLVGSGQPQHF
TGTGCCAGCAGCTTAGTTGGGTCGGGGCAGCCCCAGCATTTT
>TRBJ1-5|TRBV6-5|TRBD1|.
CASSLQGFDQPQHF
TGTGCCAGCAGCCTACAGGGGTTCGATCAGCCCCAGCATTTT
>TRBJ1-6|TRBV25-1|.|.
CASSDIGGSKYSPLHF
TGTGCCAGCAGTGACATCGGGGGGAGTAAATATTCACCCCTCCACTTT